This TCR beta chain comes out of a study of cytomegalovirus exposure and HLA in healthy donors. The study's findings and limits: A later analysis reportedly found fewer N-insertions in an Asian-associated ancestry cluster than the approximately 700-donor mean. In vitro work confirmed that three CMV-associated chains recognize CMV antigens. Evidence from a later analysis indicated that most CMV-associated TCR beta chains looked HLA-restricted.

Concerning this clone itself: The antigen remains undetermined.

PCR primers comprised 60 Vbeta and 13 Jbeta primers. The method was immunoSEQ multiplex PCR; TCRdb's version includes in-frame clones alone and lacks a portion of them. This repertoire shows approximately 140,000 clones, about two thirds found once; its top ten account for approximately 2.6%. Germline CDR1 and CDR2: MDHEN and SYDVKM. This CDR3 is built from 23 residues. Trimming took 0 bases from V and 0 from J; bases not matched to a gene: 19. The clonotype was recovered from a human donor in good health. The V gene is TRBV28, the J gene TRBJ2-3, with 12 bases aligning to TRBD2. Sample: PBMCs. The CDR3 loop reads CASSLWGRTSGKLTTSSTDTQYF. For the CDR3, the DNA is TGTGCCAGCAGTTTATGGGGCAGGACTAGCGGGAAATTGACTACCTCTAGCACAGATACGCAGTATTTT.